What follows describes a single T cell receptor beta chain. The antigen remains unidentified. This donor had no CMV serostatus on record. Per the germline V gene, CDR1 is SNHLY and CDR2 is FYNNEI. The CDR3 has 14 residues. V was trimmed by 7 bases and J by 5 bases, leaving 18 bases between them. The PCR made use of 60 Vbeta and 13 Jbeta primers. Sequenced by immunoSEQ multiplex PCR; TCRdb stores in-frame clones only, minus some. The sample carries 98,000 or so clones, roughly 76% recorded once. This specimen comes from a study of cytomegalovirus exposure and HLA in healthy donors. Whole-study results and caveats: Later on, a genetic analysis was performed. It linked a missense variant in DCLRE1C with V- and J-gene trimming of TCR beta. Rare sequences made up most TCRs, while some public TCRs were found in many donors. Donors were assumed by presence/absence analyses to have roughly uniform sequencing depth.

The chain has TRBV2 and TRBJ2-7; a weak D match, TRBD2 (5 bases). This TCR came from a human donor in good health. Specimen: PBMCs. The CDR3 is CASNAVAGIHEQYF. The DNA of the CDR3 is TGTGCCAGCAATGCAGTCGCCGGGATCCACGAGCAGTACTTC.